A selection of T cell receptor beta chains follows, all from one sample in a study of OX40 agonist ivuxolimab in advanced cancers. Profiling relied on immunoSEQ multiplex PCR, and the TCRdb table lists in-frame clones only, not all of them. Of under 55,000 clones listed, 80% to 85% were seen once; the top ten hold roughly an eighth. The sample was CD4+ or CD8+ T cells sorted from blood, taken in a trial of the OX40 agonist ivuxolimab. The source is an adult with an advanced solid tumor such as melanoma, head and neck, liver or kidney cancer. Each CDR3 is given with its conserved first and last residue. A D gene is named only where the DNA matches it firmly. Size tells how often a clone was seen (once, few, many) or the class of an expanded clone, and some rows leave it out.

J	V	D	size	CDR3	DNA
TRBJ1-5	TRBV2	TRBD1	.	CASSFEGQGYQPQHF	TGTGCCAGCAGCTTCGAGGGACAGGGTTATCAGCCCCAGCATTTT
TRBJ2-3	TRBV5-8	TRBD2	.	CASSSGLAGAADTQYF	TGTGCCAGCAGCTCGGGACTAGCGGGAGCGGCAGATACGCAGTATTTT
TRBJ2-3	TRBV7-2	.	once	CASSSMHSDTQYF	TGTGCCAGCAGCTCCATGCACTCGGATACGCAGTATTTT
TRBJ1-1	TRBV7-2	.	.	CASSLRQWNTEAFF	TGTGCCAGCAGCTTAAGACAGTGGAACACTGAAGCTTTCTTT
TRBJ1-4	TRBV6-6	.	.	CASQDKGEKLFF	TGTGCCAGCCAGGACAAGGGTGAAAAACTGTTTTTT
TRBJ2-7	TRBV9	TRBD2	few	CASSVEPSGRYEQYF	TGTGCCAGCAGCGTGGAACCTAGCGGGAGGTACGAGCAGTACTTC
TRBJ2-5	TRBV18	.	few	CASSPVEETQYF	TGTGCCAGCTCACCGGTGGAAGAGACCCAGTACTTC
TRBJ1-2	TRBV15	.	.	CATSRKSGGRHYGYTF	TGTGCCACCAGCAGAAAAAGTGGGGGGAGGCACTATGGCTACACCTTC
TRBJ2-1	TRBV28	TRBD1	.	CATSGPRQGVNEQFF	TGTGCCACCTCCGGGCCGCGACAGGGTGTTAATGAGCAGTTCTTC
TRBJ2-7	TRBV18	.	.	CASSPPDRAPYEQYF	TGTGCCAGCTCACCGCCGGACAGAGCCCCGTACGAGCAGTACTTC
TRBJ2-3	TRBV6-5	.	once	CASSYWGRPTDTQYF	TGTGCCAGCAGTTACTGGGGCAGACCCACAGATACGCAGTATTTT
TRBJ2-3	TRBV6-5	.	.	CASSYSMRDTQYF	TGTGCCAGCAGTTACTCGATGCGAGATACGCAGTATTTT
TRBJ2-1	TRBV19	.	.	CATGASGDEQFF	TGTGCCACCGGGGCGTCTGGGGATGAGCAGTTCTTC
TRBJ1-2	TRBV2	TRBD1	.	CASSEARQGSGGYTF	TGTGCCAGCAGTGAAGCACGACAGGGATCGGGTGGCTACACCTTC
TRBJ2-1	TRBV5-1	TRBD2	.	CASSFRAGRAGNEQFF	TGCGCCAGCAGCTTTAGAGCGGGACGCGCAGGGAATGAGCAGTTCTTC